This TCR beta chain was sequenced during a study of cytomegalovirus exposure and HLA in healthy donors (dated by TCRdb to 2016 to 2017). Regarding the research as a whole: According to an earlier analysis of 587 of the donors, about 190 million T cells yielded over 100 million unique TCR beta sequences and roughly 280 Gb of sequence data. An early release covering about 600 HLA-typed donors comprised about 300 gigabases of sequencing data and roughly 85 million unique TCR sequences. Among the roughly 400 genotyped donors, about 85% belonged to the genetic ancestry cluster associated with self-reported Caucasian donors. The study aimed to test whether signatures of past pathogen exposure could be identified by cataloging public T cell receptors. Using immunosequencing, the study profiled T cell repertoires from roughly 650 subjects and related those repertoires to cytomegalovirus serostatus. Besides the first cohort of roughly 640 subjects, a separate validation cohort made up of 120 different subjects was used. To predict cytomegalovirus infection status, the study combined high-throughput TCR immunosequencing, statistical association of individual TCRs with disease status, and machine learning. A later analysis re-analyzed previously published TCR beta repertoires from approximately 700 donors and added high-resolution HLA genotyping to study TCR occurrence patterns. In the later analysis, no new phenotypic data were used to find candidate immune exposures; instead, reliance was placed on TCR beta sequences and their occurrence across donors. To decide whether each TCR beta V gene segment behaved as functional or pseudogenic, an earlier analysis of approximately 590 of the donors relied on high-throughput TCR beta sequencing. Alongside the repertoire data, information on donor age, sex, ethnicity and CMV serostatus was compiled. A later genetic analysis took genome-wide SNP genotypes for about 65% of the roughly 670 donors and used that subset as a discovery cohort. All discovery cohort repertoires had been generated on a single sequencing platform. Both class I and class II loci were covered by HLA typing, at four-digit resolution. The number of donors typed differed by locus, with 629-630 for A, B, C, DRB1 and DQB1, over 500 for DQA1, approximately 570 for DPA1, and around 450 for DPB1. Because of strong linkage in the cohort, four to six DR-DQ haplotypes were treated as single units for association and clustering. On average, 235,054 unique TCR beta nucleotide sequences were sequenced per donor among 350 to 400 genotyped donors of the cohort, with around 19% of those sequences being non-productive. Results the study describes overall, beyond this receptor: A further reported finding was that TCR beta sequences accurately predicted the HLA-A and HLA-B alleles for most subjects in the first cohort. Because the 87-base-pair reads could not distinguish some IMGT-functional V segments, including TRBV6-2 and TRBV6-3, those segments were excluded. A group of highly shared sequence variants was considered likely to be a technical artifact of the sequencing pipeline. In this cohort, only TCR beta chains were sequenced, and detectable features were limited by the absence of alpha or paired-chain data. The authors suggested that the approach could potentially be generalized to other disease states and immunological phenotypes. Broadly in line with IMGT annotations, most TCR beta V segments showed up in productive rearrangements about 87% or about 30% of the time in an earlier analysis of around 600 of the donors. In vitro tests confirmed that three of the cytomegalovirus-associated TCR beta chains recognize cytomegalovirus antigens. A later analysis associated about 17,000 TCR beta sequences with specific HLA alleles at a false discovery rate of 0.05. In a later genetic analysis, a missense DCLRE1C variant was associated with V-gene and J-gene trimming of TCR beta chains, and the association was replicated in an independent cohort. The study gave a list of roughly 150 TCR beta chains associated with cytomegalovirus. Because counts were too low, about 18 rarely observed V segments, including chromosome 9 orphons, were left out of the earlier analysis of some 640 of the donors. The presence/absence analyses assumed that sequencing depth was roughly uniform across donors, and that assumption may not be true. In both the original and validation cohorts, the classifier was reported to diagnose cytomegalovirus status with high specificity and sensitivity. HLA typing was unavailable for some donors at each locus, so association tests used only the typed subset. Most TCR sequences were observed very rarely across donors, whereas some public TCRs were present in many individuals. For the cohort, immune exposure information was limited to CMV serostatus. According to a later analysis, TCR association rates differed among HLA loci, with DRB1 alleles showing the most associated TCRs and HLA-C alleles showing the fewest. When HLA alleles, especially DR and DQ, strongly co-occurred, attributing TCR associations to individual alleles was difficult. Correlated functional status among segregating V segments might reflect linkage disequilibrium, but an unknown experimental factor could not be ruled out. Several of the top co-occurrence clusters appeared to be linked to parvovirus B19, influenza, CMV and Epstein-Barr virus, according to a later analysis. A later analysis found that most CMV-associated TCR beta chains appeared HLA-restricted, with HLA associations seemingly driven largely by CMV exposure. Compared with the approximately 710-donor mean, donors in an Asian-associated ancestry cluster had fewer N-insertions in productive TCRs, according to a later genetic analysis. In a later analysis, HLA-associated TCR beta chains were found to be more clonally expanded and to have lower generation probabilities than equally common non-associated chains.

The germline V gene yields SGHRS for CDR1 and YFSETQ for CDR2. The CDR3 holds 15 amino acids from the cysteine to the phenylalanine. Only the CDR3 portion is preserved as DNA: 45 bases, with reading frame beginning at the first base. Trimming costs V 0 bases and J 5 bases, and their ends lie 15 bases apart. The cohort comprised around 690 healthy bone marrow donors. All cohort members were sampled while nominally healthy, although unrecorded immune exposures were likely present. The donor was CMV seronegative and belonged to the group of 352 seronegative cohort members. A peripheral blood sample was collected from each donor, and TCR beta sequencing was performed on peripheral blood mononuclear cells. Genomic DNA was extracted from the blood cell samples with the Qiagen DNeasy Blood Extraction Kit. A note on this clone: What antigen it recognizes has not been identified. One base away there is no much larger clone; base qualities are not given.

The library came from the immunoSEQ multiplex PCR assay. For the multiplex PCR, a mixture combining 60 forward primers for TCR Vbeta segments and 13 reverse primers for TCR Jbeta segments was used. A multiplex PCR assay on genomic DNA amplified the CDR3 region of rearranged TCR beta genes. Amplified TCR beta libraries were sequenced as 87-base-pair reads on the Illumina HiSeq System. The paper's data handling went like this. A later analysis counted about 76 million unique TCR beta chains across the approximately 700 repertoires, and roughly 10 million of these chains were shared by at least two donors. Raw reads were error-corrected and collapsed into unique sequences by a nearest-neighbor algorithm in which closely related sequences were merged to remove PCR and sequencing errors. To assign V, D and J gene segments, CDR3 sequences were aligned to IMGT reference sequences. For a sequence to be retained, a match of at least six nucleotides to both a V gene segment and a J gene segment was required. A rearrangement was called productive if the CDR3 had no stop codons and remained in frame with V and J, and every other rearrangement was called non-productive. Following IMGT convention, CDR3 was defined as the stretch from the second conserved V-encoded cysteine up to the conserved J-encoded phenylalanine. The earlier analysis of about 570 of the donors excluded any sequence lacking an unambiguous match to a single V gene segment. An earlier analysis of approximately 590 of the donors called V segments functional above 56.7% productive rearrangements and segregating when the between-donor standard deviation exceeded 5%. A statistical classification framework was built for diagnosing cytomegalovirus status from the catalog of TCR beta chain sequences. A later analysis assigned V and J genes by comparing TCR nucleotide sequences with IMGT/GENE-DB human TR gene sequences. In a later analysis, CDR3 sequences and most-parsimonious VDJ recombination scenarios were assigned using the TCRdist pipeline. In a later analysis, each TCR beta chain was defined by its CDR3 amino acid sequence together with its V-gene family, and reads without a unique V-gene family were excluded. As a way to deal with suspected cross-contamination and a sequencing artifact, a later analysis dropped roughly 620 nucleotide sequences that were highly shared and had low generation probability. A later analysis calculated a clonal expansion index for each public chain from normalized within-repertoire ranks of inferred template counts. Generation probabilities in a later analysis came from a VDJ recombination model fitted to out-of-frame rearrangements, and those results were checked against IGoR. In a later analysis, TCR-TCR, TCR-HLA and TCR-CMV co-occurrence was scored with hypergeometric tests, and a repertoire-size bias correction was applied to TCR pairs. False discovery rates were estimated in a later analysis by permuting HLA or CMV assignments 20 times. A later analysis grouped co-occurring TCRs with DBSCAN, adding TCRdist sequence similarity when clustering within HLA-allele-positive subsets. Repertoires with fewer than 30,000 or more than 120,000 public chains were left out of co-occurrence clustering, as were about 5 repertoires with anomalous nucleotide sharing. TCRdb's version of the immuneACCESS table is confined to in-frame rearrangements and falls short of the full clone set. An unresolved V gene accounts for under half of the shortfall where checked; the remainder is of unknown origin. V, J and clone size were drawn from that table, and D and trimming were deduced from the DNA. This sample gives about 120,000 clones in total; 81% of them show up just once. Together, the top ten hold 3% to 4% of the sample.

The clonotype comes from a woman under 40 in good health and CMV-seronegative. This chain is built from TRBV5-1 and TRBJ2-7, and TRBD1 may be the D gene, going by 6 matching bases. Sequenced: PBMCs. The CDR3 protein sequence reads: CASSLDGGRGNEQYF. At the DNA level, the sequence is TGCGCCAGCAGCTTGGATGGGGGCAGGGGTAACGAGCAGTACTTC.